The rows below give T cell receptor beta chains drawn from one sample of a study of cytomegalovirus exposure and HLA in healthy donors. The method was immunoSEQ multiplex PCR; TCRdb's version includes in-frame clones alone and lacks a portion of them. The sample lists under 95,000 clones, 60% to 85% seen once, with approximately 1% in the top ten. Sequenced sample: PBMCs. These receptors all come from a male donor in good health and CMV-seronegative. Each CDR3 is given with its conserved first and last residue. The order of the fields is D gene, V gene, J gene, clone size, CDR3 DNA, CDR3 protein. The D gene is left open where the match is weak. Where a row states a size, it is once, few, many or the class of an expanded clone; other rows omit it.

>-|TRBV28|TRBJ1-3|-
TGTGCCAGCAGTTTGACACAGGGTCCTGGAAACACCATATATTTT
CASSLTQGPGNTIYF
>TRBD1|TRBV2|TRBJ2-1|-
TGTGCCAGCCGTGGGGACAGGGTAACGAATGAGCAGTTCTTC
CASRGDRVTNEQFF
>-|TRBV7-2|TRBJ2-7|-
TGTGCCAGCAGCTTATCATCGTTTCGGAGTTACGAGCAGTACTTC
CASSLSSFRSYEQYF
>TRBD1|TRBV18|TRBJ1-1|-
TGTGCCAGCTCACCTACCTCCGGGACAGGGAGCACTGAAGCTTTCTTT
CASSPTSGTGSTEAFF
>TRBD1|TRBV7-6|TRBJ2-7|once
TGTGCCAGCAGCTTAAACGGGCTTGGGCAGGGGGCCTACGAGCAGTACTTC
CASSLNGLGQGAYEQYF
>TRBD1|TRBV6-1|TRBJ2-3|-
TGTGCCAGCAGTAGGGACAGGCTCGCAGATACGCAGTATTTT
CASSRDRLADTQYF
>-|TRBV21-1|TRBJ2-3|-
TGTGCCAGCAGCAATTCCCTCTGGACTAGCGGCACCTTTGGCACAGATACGCAGTATTTT
CASSNSLWTSGTFGTDTQYF
>TRBD2|TRBV4-1|TRBJ2-1|-
TGCGCCAGCAGCCAAGATCACCCTAGCGGGAGCAATGAGCAGTTCTTC
CASSQDHPSGSNEQFF
>-|TRBV25-1|TRBJ1-5|-
TGTGCCAGCAGTGATTCCACCAGTCCCAATCAGCCCCAGCATTTT
CASSDSTSPNQPQHF
>-|TRBV6-4|TRBJ1-5|-
TGTGCCAGCAGTAAGGGGAACAATCAGCCCCAGAATTTT
CASSKGNNQPQNF
>-|TRBV6-5|TRBJ1-1|-
TGTGCCAGCAGTTACACTTCCACGACAGAGAAAGCTTTCTTT
CASSYTSTTEKAFF
>-|TRBV4-1|TRBJ2-5|-
TGCGCCAGCAGCTCGGGGGTAGGACAAGAGACCCAGTACTTC
CASSSGVGQETQYF
>TRBD1|TRBV11-2|TRBJ1-1|-
TGTGCCAGCAGCTTAGACCCAGGGGGCGCTTCCATATCCTTT
CASSLDPGGASISF
>-|TRBV6-5|TRBJ1-4|-
TGTGCCAGCAGCCCAGATAATGAAAAACTGTTTTTT
CASSPDNEKLFF
>-|TRBV5-6|TRBJ2-3|-
TGTGCCAGCAGCTTGGGGACAGTCACAGATACGCAGTATTTT
CASSLGTVTDTQYF
>-|TRBV7-2|TRBJ2-1|few
TGTGCCAGCAGCTTACCCCCCGGACAGTACAATGAGCAGTTCTTC
CASSLPPGQYNEQFF
>TRBD2|TRBV4-3|TRBJ2-5|-
TGCGCCAGCAGCCAAGCCTGGGGGACTAGTCCCGAGACCCAGTACTTC
CASSQAWGTSPETQYF
>-|TRBV11-2|TRBJ1-2|-
TGTGCCAGCAGCGGGGGGGGATGGACACAGGGTGGTTATGGCTACACCTTC
CASSGGGWTQGGYGYTF
>-|TRBV7-9|TRBJ2-2|once
TGTGCCAGCAGCTTACTAGGAGGGGAGCTGTTTTTT
CASSLLGGELFF
>TRBD1|TRBV7-9|TRBJ1-2|-
TGTGCCAGCAGCTTAGGGCAGGGGGCGGTATCTCGCGGCTACACCTTC
CASSLGQGAVSRGYTF
>TRBD2|TRBV11-2|TRBJ2-3|-
TGTGCCAGCAGCTTAGGGCTTAGCGGGGGGGCCCCAGATACGCAGTATTTT
CASSLGLSGGAPDTQYF
>-|TRBV27|TRBJ2-5|-
TGTGCCAGCAGTTTAAGGTTAACTAGAGTCCCCCAAGAGACCCAGTACTTC
CASSLRLTRVPQETQYF
>TRBD1|TRBV25-1|TRBJ1-2|-
TGTGCCAGCAGTGAATCCGGGACAGGGAAAGGCGGCTACACCTTC
CASSESGTGKGGYTF
>-|TRBV4-1|TRBJ1-1|-
TGCGCCAGCAGCCAAGACGGGGGGGATGAAGCTTTCTTT
CASSQDGGDEAFF
>TRBD1|TRBV5-1|TRBJ1-2|-
TGCGCCAGCAGCTTGGCAGATCCGGGACAGGGATTTGGCTACACCTTC
CASSLADPGQGFGYTF
>-|TRBV7-2|TRBJ1-5|-
TGTGCCAGCAGCTTAGCGGTCAGGCCCGATAGCAATCAGCCCCAGCATTTT
CASSLAVRPDSNQPQHF
>-|TRBV7-2|TRBJ2-5|once
TGTGCCAGCAGCTTGCGGCTCCAAGAGGCCCAGTACTTC
CASSLRLQEAQYF
>-|TRBV5-8|TRBJ1-2|-
TGTGCCAGCAGCTTGGGTATTATGGAGGGCCCCTATGGCTACACCTTC
CASSLGIMEGPYGYTF
>TRBD1|TRBV5-5|TRBJ2-1|-
TGTGCCAGCAGCCTATTGGTCGGACAGGGGAACAATGAGCAGTTCTTC
CASSLLVGQGNNEQFF
>-|TRBV5-1|TRBJ1-6|-
TGCGCCAGCAGCTTGGAGGGGGTGGGGGATTCACCCCTCCACTTT
CASSLEGVGDSPLHF
>TRBD1|TRBV18|TRBJ2-5|few
TGTGCCAGCTCACCGCTGGGACAGGGAGAGACCCAGTACTTC
CASSPLGQGETQYF
>TRBD1|TRBV5-4|TRBJ1-2|-
TGTGCCAGCAGCTTAGAGCAGGGGGTCTATGGCTACACCTTC
CASSLEQGVYGYTF
>TRBD1|TRBV19|TRBJ1-2|-
TGTGCCAGTAGTACCCGGACAGGGACGGCTAACTATGGCTACACCTTC
CASSTRTGTANYGYTF
>-|TRBV18|TRBJ1-4|-
TGTGCCAGCTCACCTGGGACAAGGGGTGAAAAACTGTTTTTT
CASSPGTRGEKLFF
>TRBD2|TRBV10-3|TRBJ2-3|-
TGTGCCAGCGGGGGAACTAGCGGGGGAACTAGCACAGATACGCAGTATTTT
CASGGTSGGTSTDTQYF
>TRBD2|TRBV7-2|TRBJ2-2|-
TGTGCCAGCAGCTTGTCTAGCGGGGGGGTCCCCGGGGAGCTGTTTTTT
CASSLSSGGVPGELFF
>TRBD2|TRBV7-6|TRBJ2-3|-
TGTGCCAGCAGCCCCCGAGCGGGGGGGCCAACAGATACGCAGTATTTT
CASSPRAGGPTDTQYF
>TRBD2|TRBV10-3|TRBJ2-3|-
TGTGCCATCAGTTACCAAGCGGGAGGGGGCACAGATACGCAGTATTTT
CAISYQAGGGTDTQYF